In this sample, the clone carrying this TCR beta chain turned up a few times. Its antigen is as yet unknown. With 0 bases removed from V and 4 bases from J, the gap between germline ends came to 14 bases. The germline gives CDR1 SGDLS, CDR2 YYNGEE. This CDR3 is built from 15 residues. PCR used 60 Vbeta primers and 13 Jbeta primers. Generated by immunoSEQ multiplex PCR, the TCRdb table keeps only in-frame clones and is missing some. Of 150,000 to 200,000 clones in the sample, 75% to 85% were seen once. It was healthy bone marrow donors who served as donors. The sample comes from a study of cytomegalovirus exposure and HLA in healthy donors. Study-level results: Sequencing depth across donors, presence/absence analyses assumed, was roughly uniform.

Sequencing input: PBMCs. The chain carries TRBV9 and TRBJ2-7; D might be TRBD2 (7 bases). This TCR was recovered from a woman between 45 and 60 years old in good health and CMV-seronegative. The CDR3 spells CASSVGPGRGYEQYF. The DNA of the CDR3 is TGTGCCAGCAGCGTAGGGCCAGGGAGGGGGTACGAGCAGTACTTC.